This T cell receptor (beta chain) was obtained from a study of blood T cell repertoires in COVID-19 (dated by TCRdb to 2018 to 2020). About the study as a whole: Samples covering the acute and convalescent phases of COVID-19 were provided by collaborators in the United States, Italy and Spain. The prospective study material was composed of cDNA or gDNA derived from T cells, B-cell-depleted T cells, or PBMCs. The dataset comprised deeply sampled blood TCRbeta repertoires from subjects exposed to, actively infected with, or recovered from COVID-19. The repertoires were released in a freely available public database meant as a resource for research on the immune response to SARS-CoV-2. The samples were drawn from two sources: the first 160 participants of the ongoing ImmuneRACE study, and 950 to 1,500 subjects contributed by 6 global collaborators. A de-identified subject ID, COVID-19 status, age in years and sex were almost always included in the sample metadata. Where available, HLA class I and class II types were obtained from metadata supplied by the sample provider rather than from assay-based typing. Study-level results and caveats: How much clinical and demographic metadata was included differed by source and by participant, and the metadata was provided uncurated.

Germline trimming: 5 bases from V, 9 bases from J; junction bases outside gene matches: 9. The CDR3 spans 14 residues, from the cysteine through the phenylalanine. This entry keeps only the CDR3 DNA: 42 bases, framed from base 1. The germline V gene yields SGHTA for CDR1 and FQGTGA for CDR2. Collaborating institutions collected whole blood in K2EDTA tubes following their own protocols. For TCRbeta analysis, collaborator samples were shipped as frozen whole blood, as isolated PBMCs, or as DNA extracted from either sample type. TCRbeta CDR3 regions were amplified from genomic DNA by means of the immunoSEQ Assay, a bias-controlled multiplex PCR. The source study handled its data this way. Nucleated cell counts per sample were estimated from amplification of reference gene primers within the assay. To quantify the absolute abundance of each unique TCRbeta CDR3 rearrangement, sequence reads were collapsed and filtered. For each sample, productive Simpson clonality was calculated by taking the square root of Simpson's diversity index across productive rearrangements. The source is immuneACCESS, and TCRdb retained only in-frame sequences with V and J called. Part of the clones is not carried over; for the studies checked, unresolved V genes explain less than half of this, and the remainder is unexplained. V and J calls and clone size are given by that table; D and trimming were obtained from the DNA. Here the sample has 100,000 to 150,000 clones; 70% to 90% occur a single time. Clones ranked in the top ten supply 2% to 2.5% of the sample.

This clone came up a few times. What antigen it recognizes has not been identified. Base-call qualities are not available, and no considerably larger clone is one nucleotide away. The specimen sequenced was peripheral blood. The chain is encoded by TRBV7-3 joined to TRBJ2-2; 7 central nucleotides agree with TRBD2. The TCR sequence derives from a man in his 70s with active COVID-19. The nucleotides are TGTGCCAGCAGCCCTTCGAGGGAGGGTAGGGAGCTGTTTTTT. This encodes CASSPSREGRELFF.